These 19 T cell receptor beta chains originate from one sample sequenced in a study of Ad26.COV2.S vaccination and SARS-CoV-2 variants. Here immunoSEQ multiplex PCR was the method, and the copy in TCRdb shows in-frame clones only, minus some. Of around 450,000 clones listed, approximately 92% are singletons. As for treatment: around 19 received Ad26.COV2.S at low or high dose, single or two shots; a few received placebo; per-sample allocation not given. Sampling happened 63 days after the first vaccine or placebo injection. Source: peripheral blood, taken in a trial of Ad26.COV2.S vaccine versus placebo. The origin of the receptors is a person between 18 and 65 years old who received the Ad26.COV2.S COVID-19 vaccine or a placebo.

The chain couples TRBV10-3 to TRBJ2-7, with D tentatively TRBD2 (5 bases). The CDR3 contains 11 residues. The germline V gene encodes CDR1 ENHRY and CDR2 SYGVKD. Trimming took 7 bases from V and 6 from J, leaving 10 bases between them. In DNA, the CDR3 is TGTGCCATCATCGGAGGTCCCGAGCAGTACTTC. It translates to CAIIGGPEQYF.

The chain uses TRBV11-2 and TRBJ2-1; the match to TRBD2 covers 11 bases. CDR3 length: 16 residues. CDR1 and CDR2 from the germline V gene are SGHAT and FQNNGV. After removal of 2 bases from V and 7 bases from J, the junction contained 7 bases not matched to a gene. The DNA for the CDR3 is TGTGCCAGCAGCTTACGAACTAGCGGGAGCTGGAATGAGCAGTTCTTC. Translation gives CASSLRTSGSWNEQFF. The full variable domain, with the rest looked up from reference TRBV11-2 and TRBJ2-1, is EAGVAQSPRYKIIEKRQSVAFWCNPISGHATLYWYQQILGQGPKLLIQFQNNGVVDDSQLPKDRFSAERLKGVDSTLKIQPAKLEDSAVYLCASSLRTSGSWNEQFFGPGTRLTVL.

J is TRBJ1-1 and V is TRBV28; 7 nucleotides agree with TRBD1. The CDR3 extends over 19 amino acids. Germline V gives CDR1 MDHEN, CDR2 SYDVKM. V was clipped by 5 bases and J by 6 bases; unmatched bases: 24. The chain's CDR3 is CASSPIYATWAGGTAEAFF. CDR3 sequence (DNA): TGTGCCAGCAGTCCTATATACGCCACATGGGCAGGGGGTACCGCTGAAGCTTTCTTT. Variable domain in full (rest from reference TRBV28 and TRBJ1-1): DVKVTQSSRYLVKRTGEKVFLECVQDMDHENMFWYRQDPGLGLRLIYFSYDVKMKEKGDIPEGYSVSREKKERFSLILESASTNQTSMYLCASSPIYATWAGGTAEAFFGQGTRLTVV.

The J gene is TRBJ2-1, the V gene TRBV7-3; weak D call: TRBD1 (6 bases). The germline gives CDR1 SGHTA, CDR2 FQGTGA. Trimming took 2 bases from V and 6 from J, leaving 11 bases between them. This CDR3 contains 14 residues. As DNA, the CDR3 is TGTGCCAGCAGCTTACCAGGGGCCGGCAATGAGCAGTTCTTC. This translates into CASSLPGAGNEQFF.

This chain connects TRBV30 to TRBJ2-5; the D gene is possibly TRBD2 (5 bases). The CDR3 contains 14 residues. The V gene's germline CDR1 is GTSNPN and CDR2 SVGIG (reference sequence). The V end lost 4 bases, the J end lost 5 bases, and 17 bases lay between the germline ends. CDR3 protein: CAWKNPRGGETQYF. Written as DNA, the CDR3 is TGTGCCTGGAAGAACCCCCGGGGTGGGGAGACCCAGTACTTC.

This clone has only one observation. V is TRBV6-4 and J is TRBJ2-1, with no clear D. This CDR3 region has 16 residues. V lost 2 bases, J lost 0 bases, and 11 bases lay in between. Germline V gene lookup returns CDR1 MRHNA and CDR2 SNTAGT. The CDR3, as DNA: TGTGCCAGCAGTGACCTACTCAGCAGCTCCTACAATGAGCAGTTCTTC. Its protein is CASSDLLSSSYNEQFF.

CDR3 in amino acids: CASTGQGYEQYF. CDR3 in DNA: TGTGCCAGTACGGGACAGGGCTACGAGCAGTACTTC. V is TRBV16 and J is TRBJ2-7; TRBD1 matches 9 bases. The germline V gene encodes CDR1 KGHSY and CDR2 FQNENV. The CDR3 totals 12 residues. The trim removed 9 bases at V and 3 bases at J, leaving 3 bases unmatched. The full variable domain, its missing parts supplied by reference TRBV16 and TRBJ2-7, is GEEVAQTPKHLVRGEGQKAKLYCAPIKGHSYVFWYQQVLKNEFKFLISFQNENVFDETGMPKERFSAKCLPNSPCSLEIQATKLEDSAVYFCASTGQGYEQYFGPGTRLTVT.

The rearrangement uses TRBV5-1 and TRBJ2-7, with D tentatively TRBD1 (5 bases). The CDR3 is 14 amino acids. Germline lookup yields CDR1 SGHRS and CDR2 YFSETQ. Trimming took 2 bases from V and 3 from J, leaving 12 bases between them. CDR3 region: CASSFRSTGYEQYF. CDR3 DNA: TGCGCCAGCAGCTTCCGCTCCACAGGCTACGAGCAGTACTTC.

The chain employs TRBV4-3 and TRBJ2-1; D ambiguous. Trimming stripped 0 bases from V and 8 bases from J, with 11 bases between. The CDR3 extends over 14 amino acids. The germline V gene encodes CDR1 LGHNA and CDR2 YSLEER. CDR3 bases: TGCGCCAGCAGCCAAGATCTGTGGGTCGATGAGCAGTTCTTC. As protein: CASSQDLWVDEQFF.

The CDR3, as DNA: TGTGCCAGCAGACTCGAACAGGGGAACACTGAAGCTTTCTTT. Translated: CASRLEQGNTEAFF. This sequence joins TRBV2 and TRBJ1-1, with TRBD1 as a possible D gene (6 bases). Trimming took off 6 bases at V and 1 base at J, with 12 bases between the two ends. Germline V gene lookup returns CDR1 SNHLY and CDR2 FYNNEI. The CDR3 extends over 14 amino acids.

The chain carries TRBV5-1 and TRBJ2-7; D may be TRBD1 (6 bases). Germline-derived CDR1 and CDR2 are SGHRS and YFSETQ. This CDR3 is built from 14 residues. V lost 0 bases and J 4 bases, leaving 11 bases between the germline ends. The CDR3, as DNA: TGCGCCAGCAGCTTGGCAGGGGTGGGGTACGAGCAGTACTTC. It yields the protein CASSLAGVGYEQYF.

This clone came up once. The J gene is TRBJ2-3, the V gene TRBV7-2; 9 nucleotides agree with TRBD2. Per the germline V gene, CDR1 is SGHTA and CDR2 is FQGNSA. There are 15 residues in the CDR3. J lost 5 bases, V lost 1 base, and 4 bases had no gene match. CDR3 sequence (DNA): TGTGCCAGCAGCTTAGTTAGCGGGAGACAAGATACGCAGTATTTT. Translation: CASSLVSGRQDTQYF.

This chain connects TRBV27 to TRBJ2-1, with 11 bases matching TRBD1. Losses at the gene ends were 6 bases for V and 5 bases for J; bases not matched to a gene: 12. This CDR3 spans 17 amino acids. Germline CDR1 is MNHEY and CDR2 is SMNVEV (reference sequence). The CDR3 DNA is TGTGCCAGCAGCCCTAGAGTCCCGGGACAGGGGGACAATGAGCAGTTCTTC. It yields the protein CASSPRVPGQGDNEQFF.

The chain carries TRBV11-2 and TRBJ2-1, with 14 nucleotides matching TRBD2. The length of the CDR3 is 13 residues. V shed 5 bases and J 13 bases; nucleotides not matched to a gene: 4. Germline V gene lookup returns CDR1 SGHAT and CDR2 FQNNGV. CDR3 in amino acids: CASSEGTSGSQFF. DNA of the CDR3: TGTGCCAGCAGCGAGGGGACTAGCGGGAGTCAGTTCTTC.

The rearrangement links TRBV4-3 to TRBJ2-1, with 7 bases lining up with TRBD2. This CDR3 comprises 18 residues. From germline, CDR1 is LGHNA and CDR2 YSLEER. J lost 5 bases, V lost 1 base, and 14 bases had no gene match. The CDR3 spells CASSQVPLRTSSDNEQFF. CDR3 DNA: TGCGCCAGCAGCCAAGTTCCACTCAGGACTAGTTCGGACAATGAGCAGTTCTTC.

The J gene is TRBJ2-7, the V gene TRBV9; D is unclear. Germline CDR1 reads SGDLS; CDR2 reads YYNGEE. Between the trimmed V and J ends, which lost 4 bases and 2 bases, there was a span of 10 bases. CDR3 length: 13 residues. The CDR3 region is CASSPGLPYEQYF. In DNA, the CDR3 is TGTGCCAGCAGCCCCGGGTTACCCTACGAGCAGTACTTC. Full variable domain (rest looked up from reference TRBV9 and TRBJ2-7): DSGVTQTPKHLITATGQRVTLRCSPRSGDLSVYWYQQSLDQGLQFLIQYYNGEERAKGNILERFSAQQFPDLHSELNLSSLELGDSALYFCASSPGLPYEQYFGPGTRLTVT.

The J gene is TRBJ2-1, the V gene TRBV5-1; 9 positions match TRBD2. The CDR3 covers 16 residues. Trimming took 0 bases from V and 3 from J; bases not matched to a gene: 4. Germline V gene sequence: CDR1 SGHRS, CDR2 YFSETQ. The CDR3 DNA reads as TGCGCCAGCAGCTTGGATGGGACTAGCAGCTACAATGAGCAGTTCTTC. Amino acid sequence: CASSLDGTSSYNEQFF.

In its sample, this clone was seen once. The chain recombines TRBV25-1 with TRBJ1-2; D is ambiguous. CDR3 length: 14 amino acids. Trimming shortened V by 0 bases and J by 7 bases, and 12 bases separated the two germline ends. Germline CDR1 is MGHDK and CDR2 is SYGVNS. The CDR3, as DNA: TGTGCCAGCAGTGAATATGGGGAGGGTCGTGGCTACACCTTC. It translates to CASSEYGEGRGYTF.

The gene calls are TRBV11-3 and TRBJ2-3; a possible D gene is TRBD2 (6 bases). The CDR3 spans 14 residues. The V end lost 5 bases, the J end lost 6 bases, and 15 bases lay between the germline ends. The germline V gene has CDR1 SGHNT and CDR2 YENEEA. The CDR3 spells CASSTSTSSDTQYF. The CDR3 bases are TGTGCCAGCAGCACCTCGACTAGTTCCGATACGCAGTATTTT.